This T cell receptor beta chain emerged from a study of graft-versus-host responses after intestinal transplantation. Study information: Those transplanted obtained multivisceral, liver-intestinal, or isolated intestinal grafts. Every transplant recipient was induced with anti-thymocyte globulin, then maintained on tacrolimus and steroids for about 3 years.

Study findings and constraints: Recipient marrow showed GvH clones, some seen first in ileum or blood. Allografts carried high graft-versus-host to host-versus-graft clonal ratios in patients having graft-donor T cell macrochimerism.

This clone was seen a few times. Its antigen is currently unknown. Data came from immunoSEQ multiplex PCR; TCRdb stores just in-frame clones and leaves some out. Here the sample spans tens of thousands of clones, roughly 91% being singletons. The CDR3 length is 16 residues. The trim removed 4 bases at V and 3 bases at J, leaving 5 bases unmatched. Germline lookup yields CDR1 MRHNA and CDR2 SNTAGT. This material consisted of PBMCs, taken roughly 760 days after a first intestinal transplant, on the day of a second. The J gene is TRBJ2-3, the V gene TRBV6-4; 12 nucleotides line up with TRBD2. The sequence was obtained from a human patient who received an intestinal transplant, so some T cells may come from the graft donor. The CDR3 protein is CASSATGTSGTDTQYF. CDR3 nucleotides: TGTGCCAGCAGTGCCACCGGGACTAGCGGGACAGATACGCAGTATTTT.